One sample yielded the 12 T cell receptor beta chains listed below, sequenced in a study of blood T cell repertoires in COVID-19. Sequencing was performed with immunoSEQ multiplex PCR; in TCRdb, only in-frame clones are kept and a portion is missing. Among just over 150,000 clones listed, around 85% were seen once. Sequencing was done on a sample of peripheral blood. All receptors come from a human donor with acute or convalescent COVID-19. The donor label of this sample is uncertain.

CDR3 region: CASSQRGGFIQPQHF. The DNA of the CDR3 is TGTGCCAGCAGTCAGCGGGGAGGCTTCATTCAGCCCCAGCATTTT. The V and J genes are TRBV27 and TRBJ1-5; D is unclear. The CDR3 covers 15 residues. Germline V gene data show CDR1 as MNHEY and CDR2 as SMNVEV (reference sequence). The V end was cut by 5 bases, the J end by 6 bases, with 17 bases between.

The CDR3 bases are TGTGCCAGCTCACCAGACACAGCGGATGAAAAACTGTTTTTT. This gives the protein CASSPDTADEKLFF. This chain connects TRBV18 to TRBJ1-4, with D uncertain. This CDR3 is 14 amino acids long. Germline CDR1 and CDR2: KGHSH and LQKENI. Trimming took off 2 bases at V and 6 bases at J, with 10 bases between the two ends.

The V call is TRBV3-1 (or the pseudogene TRBV3-2), the J call TRBJ1-3, with 7 nucleotides matching TRBD1. V gave up 3 bases and J gave up 1 base; unmatched junction bases: 3. The CDR3 has 15 residues. In germline, CDR1 is LGHDT, CDR2 YNNKEL (reference sequence). CDR3 amino acids: CASSHLTGSGNTIYF. The CDR3 nucleotides are TGTGCCAGCAGCCACCTGACAGGGTCTGGAAACACCATATATTTT.

The CDR3 nucleotides read TGTGCCAGCAGCCCCGTAGCGGGGGGAGTGGGGGAGCTGTTTTTT. Amino acids: CASSPVAGGVGELFF. The V call is TRBV7-2, the J call TRBJ2-2; TRBD2 matches at 10 bases. The junction had 8 bases not matched to a gene; V was cut back by 5 bases and J by 8 bases. This CDR3 has 15 residues. CDR1 is SGHTA and CDR2 is FQGNSA in the germline V gene. Combining the CDR3 with reference TRBV7-2 and TRBJ2-2 gives the whole variable domain GAGVSQSPSNKVTEKGKDVELRCDPISGHTALYWYRQSLGQGLEFLIYFQGNSAPDKSGLPSDRFSAERTGGSVSTLTIQRTQQEDSAVYLCASSPVAGGVGELFFGEGSRLTVL.

The rearrangement uses TRBV21-1 and TRBJ2-7; the table gives TRBD2 as D, unverified against the DNA. TRBV21-1 is described as a pseudogene. This CDR3 contains 13 residues. Here the CDR3 DNA reads TGTGCCAGCAGCAAATTGGGGGGCTACGAGCAGTACTTC. This translates into CASSKLGGYEQYF.

The V gene is TRBV5-1, the J gene TRBJ2-5; perhaps TRBD1 as D (6 bases). The germline gives CDR1 SGHRS, CDR2 YFSETQ. The V end lost 5 bases, the J end lost 5 bases, and 22 bases lay between the germline ends. The CDR3 is 16 amino acids. CDR3 nucleotides: TGCGCCAGCAGTCCCTTACTGTGGGGGCGTGAGGAGACCCAGTACTTC. This sequence encodes CASSPLLWGREETQYF.

The chain carries TRBV5-4 and TRBJ2-1; 7 bases align to TRBD2. CDR3 size: 14 residues. The junction had 5 bases not matched to a gene; V was cut back by 4 bases and J by 4 bases. CDR1 and CDR2 from the germline V gene are SGHNT and YYREEE (reference sequence). The DNA of the CDR3 is TGTGCCAGCAGCCCTCCTAGCGGTTACAATGAGCAGTTCTTC. The encoded protein is CASSPPSGYNEQFF.

The chain carries TRBV5-1 and TRBJ1-1; 7 positions agree with TRBD1. Losses at the gene ends were 0 bases for V and 4 bases for J; bases not matched to a gene: 9. The CDR3 is 16 amino acids. Per the germline V gene, CDR1 is SGHRS and CDR2 is YFSETQ. CDR3 amino acids: CASSLETTGATTEAFF. In DNA, the CDR3 is TGCGCCAGCAGCTTGGAGACTACAGGGGCTACCACTGAAGCTTTCTTT.

The rearrangement joins TRBV11-2 to TRBJ2-2; no clear D. Germline V CDR1 and CDR2: SGHAT, FQNNGV. V lost 1 base, J lost 0 bases, and 3 bases lay in between. The CDR3 extends over 14 amino acids. CDR3 DNA: TGTGCCAGCAGCTTAGCCACGAACACCGGGGAGCTGTTTTTT. Translation gives CASSLATNTGELFF.

The gene calls are TRBV2 and TRBJ2-1; a weak D match, TRBD1 (7 bases). Germline values: CDR1 SNHLY, CDR2 FYNNEI. There are 13 residues in the CDR3. Trimming shortened V by 8 bases and J by 8 bases, and 16 bases separated the two germline ends. The chain's CDR3 is CASGGGAVHEQFF. The CDR3 nucleotides are TGTGCCAGCGGAGGGGGCGCAGTCCATGAGCAGTTCTTC.

The chain employs TRBV27 and TRBJ2-3; 11 nucleotides agree with TRBD2. The germline V gene encodes CDR1 MNHEY and CDR2 SMNVEV (reference sequence). The CDR3 sequence is 17 residues long. J lost 2 bases, V lost 2 bases, and 6 bases had no gene match. The CDR3 coding sequence is TGTGCCAGCAGTTTAAGGGTAGCGGGGGGGCCCACAGATACGCAGTATTTT. Translating gives CASSLRVAGGPTDTQYF.

The chain is built from TRBV5-6 and TRBJ2-1; 7 bases line up with TRBD2. The germline gives CDR1 SGHDT, CDR2 YYEEEE. Trimming removed 2 bases from V and 4 bases from J; junction bases left unmatched: 12. The CDR3 covers 17 residues. CDR3 residues: CASSFRGGLTRYNEQFF. CDR3 coding DNA: TGTGCCAGCAGCTTTCGCGGGGGTCTCACTAGATACAATGAGCAGTTCTTC.